This TCR beta chain was captured in a study of patients and donors after allogeneic stem cell transplantation. Using its own MiXCR run on the RT-PCR reads, TCRdb lists one record per CDR3 protein. Among about 410,000 distinct CDR3 sequences listed, 15% to 20% were seen once. This clonotype was sampled from a human donor who was either an allogeneic HSCT recipient or a stem cell or donor lymphocyte infusion donor (not recorded which). It is not recorded whose cells these are; they may come from a transplant donor. The sequencing input was blood, either unsorted or a sorted T cell fraction (not recorded which).

The CDR3 DNA is TGTGCCAGCAGTGTCTTTCTAGCCGCAGATACGCAGTATTTT. It codes for CASSVFLAADTQYF. This chain connects TRBV2 to TRBJ2-3; a possible D gene is TRBD2 (5 bases). The CDR3 has 14 residues. Between the trimmed V and J ends, which lost 4 bases and 4 bases, there was a span of 12 bases. Germline CDR1 reads SNHLY; CDR2 reads FYNNEI.